These 8 T cell receptor beta chains originate from one sample sequenced in a study of blood T cell repertoires in COVID-19. Clones were sequenced by immunoSEQ multiplex PCR, and TCRdb holds only the in-frame ones, with some missing. There are about 72,000 clones in the sample; around 84% occur only once, and about 11% lies in the top ten. The sample was peripheral blood. These receptors came from a man between 70 and 80 years old with active or convalescent COVID-19.

There are many counts of this clone. The chain couples TRBV11-1 to TRBJ1-2, with D hard to call. In germline, CDR1 is SGHAT, CDR2 FQDESV (reference sequence). V shed 3 bases and J shed 8 bases, with 13 bases lying between them. CDR3 length: 13 amino acids. The CDR3 here is CASSFRMGGGYTF. Written as DNA, the CDR3 is TGTGCCAGCAGCTTTAGGATGGGAGGCGGCTACACCTTC.

The chain has TRBV19 and TRBJ2-3, with 13 positions matching TRBD2. V was pared by 8 bases and J by 4 bases, with 6 bases of the junction left unmatched. Per the germline V gene, CDR1 is LNHDA and CDR2 is SQIVND (reference sequence). The CDR3 is 15 residues long. CDR3 sequence: CASSRTSGSADTQYF. CDR3 bases: TGTGCCAGTTCCCGGACTAGCGGGAGTGCAGATACGCAGTATTTT.

This chain uses TRBV6-5 with TRBJ2-7; D is unresolved. Trimming stripped 5 bases from V and 7 bases from J, with 18 bases between. The CDR3 loop spans 14 amino acids. Germline lookup yields CDR1 MNHEY and CDR2 SVGAGI. The CDR3 DNA sequence: TGTGCCAGCAGTCTAGGAGTCTTACCGTGGGAGCAGTACTTC. Encoded protein: CASSLGVLPWEQYF.

The chain recombines TRBV25-1 with TRBJ2-7, with 7 bases lining up with TRBD1. With 3 bases clipped from V and 2 bases from J, the junction kept 4 bases outside the gene matches. The CDR3 has 14 residues. The germline V gene has CDR1 MGHDK and CDR2 SYGVNS. The CDR3 sequence: CASSDTGQTYEQYF. CDR3 in DNA: TGTGCCAGCAGTGACACGGGACAGACCTACGAGCAGTACTTC.

The rearrangement joins TRBV5-6 to TRBJ1-2; a possible D gene is TRBD1 (5 bases). This CDR3 is 14 amino acids long. The ends were cut back, 3 bases at V and 8 bases at J, with 17 bases in the middle. In germline, CDR1 is SGHDT, CDR2 YYEEEE. The CDR3 sequence is CASSSLGDSLGYTF. CDR3 nucleotide sequence: TGTGCCAGCAGCTCTCTGGGGGACTCCCTCGGCTACACCTTC.

The chain recombines TRBV3-1 (or the pseudogene TRBV3-2) with TRBJ2-1; 7 bases are a match to TRBD2. The V and J ends lost 5 bases and 6 bases, in that order; junction bases with no gene match: 10. This CDR3 region has 15 residues. The germline V gene encodes CDR1 LGHDT and CDR2 YNNKEL (reference sequence). DNA of the CDR3: TGTGCCAGCAGCTTAATTCGCGGGAGAATCAATGAGCAGTTCTTC. Translation gives CASSLIRGRINEQFF.

This clone was seen many times. The gene calls are TRBV28 and TRBJ2-7, with 7 bases identical to TRBD1. Germline CDR1 and CDR2: MDHEN and SYDVKM. This CDR3 region has 13 residues. J was trimmed by 5 bases and V by 6 bases; bases with no gene match: 7. This CDR3 is CASSRTGLHEQYF. The CDR3 DNA is TGTGCCAGCAGCCGGACAGGTTTGCACGAGCAGTACTTC. The full variable domain, in which reference TRBV28 and TRBJ2-7 provide the parts outside the CDR3, is DVKVTQSSRYLVKRTGEKVFLECVQDMDHENMFWYRQDPGLGLRLIYFSYDVKMKEKGDIPEGYSVSREKKERFSLILESASTNQTSMYLCASSRTGLHEQYFGPGTRLTVT.

The J gene is TRBJ2-5, the V gene TRBV3-1 (or the pseudogene TRBV3-2); 11 bases fit TRBD1. Germline V gene data show CDR1 as LGHDT and CDR2 as YNNKEL (reference sequence). With 2 bases clipped from V and 5 bases from J, the junction kept 7 bases outside the gene matches. The CDR3 covers 16 residues. The DNA of the CDR3 is TGTGCCAGCAGCCAACGCGGACAGGGGGCTTTGGAGACCCAGTACTTC. It is translated as CASSQRGQGALETQYF.